A selection of T cell receptor beta chains follows, all from one sample in a study of blood T cell repertoires in COVID-19. TCRdb keeps only in-frame clones here, not all; method: immunoSEQ multiplex PCR. The sample contains approximately 220,000 clones, 80% to 90% of which appear only once. The specimen was peripheral blood. The source is a man aged 55 to 69 who had recovered from COVID-19. The CDR3 runs from the conserved cysteine through the conserved F or W. The order of the fields is CDR3 DNA, CDR3 protein, D gene, V gene, J gene, clone size. The D gene is left open where the match is weak. Not all rows give a size; the values are once, few, many and, for expanded clones, a class.

CDR3nt: TGTGCCTGCGGGGGGGTCACTAATGAAAAACTGTTTTTT
CDR3aa: CACGGVTNEKLFF
d_gene: .
v_gene: TRBV30
j_gene: TRBJ1-4
abundance: .

CDR3nt: TGTGCCAGCTCCACACACACAGATACGCAGTATTTT
CDR3aa: CASSTHTDTQYF
d_gene: .
v_gene: TRBV6-5
j_gene: TRBJ2-3
abundance: .

CDR3nt: TGTGCCAGCAGCACAGGTAGCGGGGGGGCCTATTCAGATACGCAGTATTTT
CDR3aa: CASSTGSGGAYSDTQYF
d_gene: TRBD2
v_gene: TRBV7-2
j_gene: TRBJ2-3
abundance: .

CDR3nt: TGTGCCAGCAGCTCTGGGACTAGCGGGAGGGTTGGGACAGATACGCAGTATTTT
CDR3aa: CASSSGTSGRVGTDTQYF
d_gene: TRBD2
v_gene: TRBV5-4
j_gene: TRBJ2-3
abundance: .

CDR3nt: TGTGCCAGCAGTGCCTCTAACCTAGACTATGGCTACACCTTC
CDR3aa: CASSASNLDYGYTF
d_gene: .
v_gene: TRBV2
j_gene: TRBJ1-2
abundance: .

CDR3nt: TGTGCCAGCAGTGAATTTGGAGGTGAAGCTTTCTTT
CDR3aa: CASSEFGGEAFF
d_gene: .
v_gene: TRBV25-1
j_gene: TRBJ1-1
abundance: .

CDR3nt: TGTGCCAGCAGTCTGCGGCCGGGACAGGGTCGGCTGTTTTTT
CDR3aa: CASSLRPGQGRLFF
d_gene: TRBD1
v_gene: TRBV27
j_gene: TRBJ2-2
abundance: .

CDR3nt: TGTGCCAGCAGCTTAGACAGGGGCGCGGGCAATCAGCCCCAGCATTTT
CDR3aa: CASSLDRGAGNQPQHF
d_gene: TRBD1
v_gene: TRBV7-2
j_gene: TRBJ1-5
abundance: .

CDR3nt: TGTGCCGCGAACCGTGAACAGATGAATTCACCCCTCCACTTT
CDR3aa: CAANREQMNSPLHF
d_gene: .
v_gene: TRBV30
j_gene: TRBJ1-6
abundance: .

CDR3nt: TGTGCCAGCCGTTTGGCGGGGGCGAACACCGGGGAGCTGTTTTTT
CDR3aa: CASRLAGANTGELFF
d_gene: TRBD2
v_gene: TRBV6-2/TRBV6-3
j_gene: TRBJ2-2
abundance: .

CDR3nt: TGTGCCAGCAGCTTTCCCGGGACAGGGGGCGCAGATACGCAGTATTTT
CDR3aa: CASSFPGTGGADTQYF
d_gene: TRBD1
v_gene: TRBV9
j_gene: TRBJ2-3
abundance: .

CDR3nt: TGCAGCGTGCGAGGGTCTAGCACAGATACGCAGTATTTT
CDR3aa: CSVRGSSTDTQYF
d_gene: .
v_gene: TRBV29-1
j_gene: TRBJ2-3
abundance: .

CDR3nt: TGTGCCAGCGTCCGAAAAGTAGCGGGGGGGTCAGATACGCAGTATTTT
CDR3aa: CASVRKVAGGSDTQYF
d_gene: TRBD2
v_gene: TRBV5-4
j_gene: TRBJ2-3
abundance: .

CDR3nt: TGTGCCAGAAGCTCCGGTGAGGGCGGTATCTATGGCTACACCTTC
CDR3aa: CARSSGEGGIYGYTF
d_gene: .
v_gene: TRBV5-3
j_gene: TRBJ1-2
abundance: .

CDR3nt: TGTGCCAGCAGCTTAGTGGGGGGGGCCAATGAGCAGTTCTTC
CDR3aa: CASSLVGGANEQFF
d_gene: .
v_gene: TRBV7-2
j_gene: TRBJ2-1
abundance: .

CDR3nt: TGTGCCAGCAGCTCAACACAGGGGGCGATTGACAATGAGCAGTTCTTC
CDR3aa: CASSSTQGAIDNEQFF
d_gene: TRBD1
v_gene: TRBV7-3
j_gene: TRBJ2-1
abundance: .

CDR3nt: TGTGCCAGCACCAGGGTCAAGAGCTCCTATAATTCACCCCTCCACTTT
CDR3aa: CASTRVKSSYNSPLHF
d_gene: .
v_gene: TRBV11-2
j_gene: TRBJ1-6
abundance: .

CDR3nt: TGTGCCAGTAGTATAGATTTCGGGACAGATAACTCCTATGGCTACACCTTC
CDR3aa: CASSIDFGTDNSYGYTF
d_gene: TRBD1
v_gene: TRBV19
j_gene: TRBJ1-2
abundance: .

CDR3nt: TGTGCCTGGAGACCTACAGGGGGCGGTGGCTACACCTTC
CDR3aa: CAWRPTGGGGYTF
d_gene: TRBD1
v_gene: TRBV30
j_gene: TRBJ1-2
abundance: .

CDR3nt: TGTGCCAGCAGTGCTTCCGGAATTGCGGCAGATACGCAGTATTTT
CDR3aa: CASSASGIAADTQYF
d_gene: .
v_gene: TRBV2
j_gene: TRBJ2-3
abundance: once

CDR3nt: TGTGCCAGCAGTTACTCGACGGCCTGGACAGGGGTCCTCGGCTATGGCTACACCTTC
CDR3aa: CASSYSTAWTGVLGYGYTF
d_gene: TRBD1
v_gene: TRBV6-2/TRBV6-3
j_gene: TRBJ1-2
abundance: .

CDR3nt: TGCGCCAGCAGCCCTCTATCGAGCTCCTACAATGAGCAGTTCTTC
CDR3aa: CASSPLSSSYNEQFF
d_gene: .
v_gene: TRBV5-1
j_gene: TRBJ2-1
abundance: .

CDR3nt: TGCGCCAGCAGCCCCGGTTCTACAGATACGCAGTATTTT
CDR3aa: CASSPGSTDTQYF
d_gene: .
v_gene: TRBV5-1
j_gene: TRBJ2-3
abundance: .

CDR3nt: TGTGCCAGCAGTGAGTCGAGAGCGCCGAACAATGAGCAGTTCTTC
CDR3aa: CASSESRAPNNEQFF
d_gene: .
v_gene: TRBV2
j_gene: TRBJ2-1
abundance: .

CDR3nt: TGTGCCAGCAGCTTGGAGGGAGGACCGCAGAGAAACACCGGGGAGCTGTTTTTT
CDR3aa: CASSLEGGPQRNTGELFF
d_gene: .
v_gene: TRBV5-4
j_gene: TRBJ2-2
abundance: .

CDR3nt: TGTGCCAGCAGCGCGGGACGGAATTCACCCCTCCACTTT
CDR3aa: CASSAGRNSPLHF
d_gene: .
v_gene: TRBV11-2
j_gene: TRBJ1-6
abundance: once

CDR3nt: TGTGCAAGTCGCTTATCCCCAACAGGGGGCTACGAGCAGTACTTC
CDR3aa: CASRLSPTGGYEQYF
d_gene: .
v_gene: TRBV12-2
j_gene: TRBJ2-7
abundance: .

CDR3nt: TGTGCCATCAGTGAGACACGGAGCTCTGGAAACACCATATATTTT
CDR3aa: CAISETRSSGNTIYF
d_gene: .
v_gene: TRBV10-3
j_gene: TRBJ1-3
abundance: .

CDR3nt: TGTGCCAGCAGCCCGATCCCTAGGGGGGAGCTGTTTTTT
CDR3aa: CASSPIPRGELFF
d_gene: .
v_gene: TRBV11-1
j_gene: TRBJ2-2
abundance: .

CDR3nt: TGTGCCAGTAGTGAGGGGGCAATCGCGTACGAGACCCAGTACTTC
CDR3aa: CASSEGAIAYETQYF
d_gene: TRBD1
v_gene: TRBV19
j_gene: TRBJ2-5
abundance: .

CDR3nt: TGTGCCAGCAGTCAGCCTCGACAGGGATCCACTGAAGCTTTCTTT
CDR3aa: CASSQPRQGSTEAFF
d_gene: TRBD1
v_gene: TRBV6-5
j_gene: TRBJ1-1
abundance: .

CDR3nt: TGTGCCAGCTCACCCCCGGGACAGGGAAGGGCTTATTCACCCCTCCACTTT
CDR3aa: CASSPPGQGRAYSPLHF
d_gene: TRBD1
v_gene: TRBV18
j_gene: TRBJ1-6
abundance: .

CDR3nt: TGTGCCAGCAGTTTTACGGGGGCGGGACAGTACTATGGGGAGACCATCTATGGCTACACCTTC
CDR3aa: CASSFTGAGQYYGETIYGYTF
d_gene: TRBD1
v_gene: TRBV28
j_gene: TRBJ1-2
abundance: .

CDR3nt: TGTGCCAGCAGTAGTCAGGGGAGTGGGAATGAGCAGTTCTTC
CDR3aa: CASSSQGSGNEQFF
d_gene: .
v_gene: TRBV6-5
j_gene: TRBJ2-1
abundance: .

CDR3nt: TGTGCCAGCAGCCCACGGGACAGCAACTATGGCTACACCTTC
CDR3aa: CASSPRDSNYGYTF
d_gene: TRBD1
v_gene: TRBV9
j_gene: TRBJ1-2
abundance: .

CDR3nt: TGTGCCAGCAGTTACTCCGGGACAGGGTTCTATGGCTACACCTTC
CDR3aa: CASSYSGTGFYGYTF
d_gene: TRBD1
v_gene: TRBV6-5
j_gene: TRBJ1-2
abundance: .

CDR3nt: TGTGCCAGCAGCCTAGGGTCCAGGAACTATGGCTACACCTTC
CDR3aa: CASSLGSRNYGYTF
d_gene: .
v_gene: TRBV9
j_gene: TRBJ1-2
abundance: once

CDR3nt: TGCACCAGCAGCCATTCGAGGGGGCCGTACCAAGAGACCCAGTACTTC
CDR3aa: CTSSHSRGPYQETQYF
d_gene: .
v_gene: TRBV1
j_gene: TRBJ2-5
abundance: .

CDR3nt: TGTGCCTGGAGTGTACGGGGCGAGCAGTACTTC
CDR3aa: CAWSVRGEQYF
d_gene: .
v_gene: TRBV30
j_gene: TRBJ2-7
abundance: .